This TCR beta chain was found in a study of T cell responses to AZD1222 COVID-19 vaccine. Pooling of second doses given at about 4 or about 12 weeks was done. The method was immunoSEQ multiplex PCR; TCRdb's version includes in-frame clones alone and lacks a portion of them. The sample shows 20,000 to 30,000 clones, approximately 88% of them seen only once. V lost 5 bases and J lost 9, with 16 bases in between. Germline CDR1 is MNHEY and CDR2 is SVGEGT. The CDR3 runs to 13 residues. The origin of this receptor is an adult who received the AZD1222 COVID-19 vaccine. The sequencing used peripheral blood, collected 28 days after the second AZD1222 dose. J is TRBJ2-5 and V is TRBV6-2 or TRBV6-3; no clear D gene. CDR3: CASSPSAVRAQYF. The CDR3 DNA follows: TGTGCCAGCAGTCCCTCTGCCGTCCGGGCCCAGTACTTC.